Only one count was recorded for the clone carrying this T cell receptor beta chain. No antigen is known for it. These data are taken from a study of OX40 agonist ivuxolimab in advanced cancers. About the study: It was ivuxolimab, an agonistic anti-OX40 (CD134) antibody, that patients were treated with. Of mixed ages from about 23 to 90 and averaging roughly 66 years, the group was around 78% male.

Profiled with immunoSEQ multiplex PCR; TCRdb holds only in-frame clones, not every one. The table shows tens of thousands of clones, with over 80% occurring only once. Trimming shortened V by 10 bases and J by 3 bases, and 24 bases separated the two germline ends. The germline V gene encodes CDR1 LNHDA and CDR2 SQIVND (reference sequence). CDR3 length: 16 residues. Notes on the study in general: Low normalized T-cell clonal expansion was also seen in some nonresponders. At 0.1-3.0 mg/kg, partial responders had clonal expansion among the lowest observed.

This TCR came from an adult with an advanced solid tumor such as melanoma, head and neck, liver or kidney cancer. The starting material was CD4+ or CD8+ T cells sorted from blood, obtained in a trial of the OX40 agonist ivuxolimab. The V call is TRBV19, the J call TRBJ2-5; D is unresolved. The CDR3 sequence: CATSSRASYPKETQYF. CDR3 bases: TGTGCCACCTCCTCTCGGGCCTCATATCCAAAAGAGACCCAGTACTTC.